Included here is one T cell receptor (beta chain) sequence, with context. Its antigen remains unknown. Here immunoSEQ multiplex PCR was the method, and the copy in TCRdb shows in-frame clones only, minus some. The sample includes some 500,000 clones, approximately 95% seen only once; the top ten take about 0.064%. Those who donated, Caucasian adults without exception, all lived in Nashville, Tennessee. The V end was cut by 7 bases, the J end by 4 bases, with 11 bases between. CDR3 length equals 14 residues. Germline lookup yields CDR1 SGHAT and CDR2 FQNNGV. This sample is drawn from a study of shared clonotypes between healthy human individuals. Regarding the study as a whole: Rarefaction revealed incomplete sorted-subset sequencing despite large depth.

The TCR originated in a woman under 40 in good health. What was sequenced was naive CD4+ T cells sorted from blood. Noted subset: CD45RA+ positively selected. This chain connects TRBV11-2 to TRBJ2-6, with D possibly TRBD1 on 6 matching bases. Written as DNA, the CDR3 is TGTGCCAGCATCCCAGGGGCGGGGGCCAACGTCCTGACTTTC. Translation gives CASIPGAGANVLTF.